A single sample is the source of the 21 T cell receptor beta chains below, sequenced in a study of cytomegalovirus exposure and HLA in healthy donors. 13 Jbeta primers and 60 Vbeta primers were used for the PCR. Produced via immunoSEQ multiplex PCR; TCRdb's table is partial and in-frame only. The profile shows about 82,000 clones, 55% to 70% of them singletons. The sequencing input was PBMCs. The origin of the receptors is a woman in her fifties or sixties in good health and CMV-seropositive.

The chain uses TRBV19 and TRBJ1-2; the D gene is possibly TRBD1 (5 bases). V was shortened by 3 bases and J by 8 bases, with 13 bases between the two germline ends. The CDR3 loop spans 13 amino acids. CDR1 and CDR2 from the germline V gene are LNHDA and SQIVND (reference sequence). The CDR3 is CASSMGGRSGYTF. CDR3 sequence (DNA): TGTGCCAGTAGTATGGGGGGAAGGAGCGGCTACACCTTC. Supplemented by reference TRBV19 and TRBJ1-2, the full variable domain reads DGGITQSPKYLFRKEGQNVTLSCEQNLNHDAMYWYRQDPGQGLRLIYYSQIVNDFQKGDIAEGYSVSREKKESFPLTVTSAQKNPTAFYLCASSMGGRSGYTFGSGTRLTVV.

J is TRBJ2-5 and V is TRBV10-1; a possible D gene is TRBD2 (5 bases). Germline CDR1 and CDR2: WNHNN and SYGVQD (reference sequence). Trimming pared 3 bases from V and 5 bases from J, leaving 13 bases between. There are 14 residues in the CDR3. The CDR3 is CASSDVEESETQYF. In DNA, the CDR3 is TGCGCCAGCAGTGATGTGGAGGAATCGGAGACCCAGTACTTC.

The V gene is TRBV28, the J gene TRBJ2-2; maybe TRBD1 (6 bases). Trimming cost V 5 bases and J 2 bases, with 12 bases left between them. Germline loops: CDR1 MDHEN, CDR2 SYDVKM. The CDR3 covers 15 residues. The CDR3 loop is CASSPDRLNTGELFF. CDR3 nucleotides: TGTGCCAGCAGTCCCGACAGGTTAAACACCGGGGAGCTGTTTTTT.

This clone was detected a few times. The chain is built from TRBV7-6 and TRBJ2-7, with TRBD1 identical over 10 bases. Germline V gene sequence: CDR1 SGHVS, CDR2 FNYEAQ. The CDR3 extends over 16 amino acids. V was pared by 5 bases and J by 1 base, with 8 bases of the junction left unmatched. The CDR3, as DNA: TGTGCCAGCAGCCCAGACAGGGGGCGAAGGTCCTACGAGCAGTACTTC. Protein: CASSPDRGRRSYEQYF.

The gene calls are TRBV6-4 and TRBJ1-6; no firm D call. This CDR3 region has 13 residues. From germline, CDR1 is MRHNA and CDR2 SNTAGT. The V gene lost 4 bases and the J gene lost 7 bases, with 8 bases spanning the gap. CDR3 bases: TGTGCCAGCAGTGCGGTTATCAATTCACCCCTCCACTTT. Its protein is CASSAVINSPLHF.

The table lists this clone with a few counts. The chain has TRBV6-1 and TRBJ2-7; 10 nucleotides align to TRBD2. The length of the CDR3 is 14 residues. Germline V gene lookup returns CDR1 MNHNS and CDR2 SASEGT. V was clipped by 4 bases and J by 6 bases; unmatched bases: 6. This CDR3 reads CASSAGLAIGEQYF. The CDR3 bases are TGTGCCAGCAGTGCGGGACTAGCGATCGGCGAGCAGTACTTC.

The CDR3 loop reads CAWRGPGLETQYF. The CDR3 region has the DNA TGTGCCTGGAGGGGGCCGGGTCTGGAGACCCAGTACTTC. The chain joins TRBV30 to TRBJ2-5; possible D gene TRBD1, 5 bases. Germline V gives CDR1 GTSNPN, CDR2 SVGIG (reference sequence). This CDR3 has 13 amino acids. V lost 3 bases and J 5 bases, leaving 13 bases between the germline ends.

This sequence joins TRBV27 and TRBJ2-1; TRBD2 matches at 7 bases. After removal of 4 bases from V and 10 bases from J, the junction contained 1 base not matched to a gene. CDR1 and CDR2 (germline): MNHEY, SMNVEV (reference sequence). CDR3 size: 11 residues. DNA for the CDR3: TGTGCCAGCAGTTGGGGGGGAGAGCAGTTCTTC. The encoded protein is CASSWGGEQFF.

The chain employs TRBV4-1 and TRBJ2-3, with a tentative D call TRBD2 (6 bases). V shed 0 bases and J shed 4 bases, with 20 bases lying between them. CDR1 is MGHRA and CDR2 is YSYEKL in the germline V gene. The CDR3 is made up of 18 amino acids. CDR3 in DNA: TGCGCCAGCAGCCAAGATCTCCCCGGCGGGGCGCGCTCAGATACGCAGTATTTT. Translation: CASSQDLPGGARSDTQYF.

The V gene is TRBV7-9, the J gene TRBJ1-1; perhaps TRBD1 as D (5 bases). There are 15 residues in the CDR3. V lost 4 bases, J lost 0 bases, and 12 bases lay in between. CDR1 and CDR2 (germline): SEHNR, FQNEAQ (reference sequence). The CDR3 is CASSSPQDLNTEAFF. DNA for the CDR3: TGTGCCAGCAGCTCCCCACAGGATCTGAACACTGAAGCTTTCTTT.

J is TRBJ2-1 and V is TRBV19; maybe TRBD1 (5 bases). The V gene's germline CDR1 is LNHDA and CDR2 SQIVND (reference sequence). This CDR3 has 15 residues. V was clipped by 5 bases and J by 3 bases, with 14 bases between them. The CDR3 spells CASSQSGSGYNEQFF. CDR3 bases: TGTGCCAGTAGTCAGTCAGGGTCTGGCTACAATGAGCAGTTCTTC.

The chain couples TRBV10-3 to TRBJ1-1, with TRBD1 matching 8 bases. Germline CDR1 ENHRY, CDR2 SYGVKD. The V segment lost 10 bases and the J segment 4 bases; nucleotides outside the gene matches: 11. This CDR3 is built from 14 residues. The CDR3 is CASRAGGEVTEAFF. Here the CDR3 DNA reads TGTGCCAGTAGAGCAGGGGGCGAGGTCACTGAAGCTTTCTTT.

The rearrangement links TRBV10-3 to TRBJ2-5; 8 positions agree with TRBD1. The CDR3 consists of 14 residues. Trimming at V came to 4 bases and at J to 5 bases, leaving 6 bases not matched to a gene. CDR1 and CDR2 from the germline V gene are ENHRY and SYGVKD. The CDR3 spells CAISAQGVGETQYF. CDR3 coding DNA: TGTGCCATCAGTGCACAGGGGGTCGGGGAGACCCAGTACTTC.

The gene calls are TRBV13 and TRBJ1-6; D is perhaps TRBD1 (5 bases). Germline assignment: CDR1 PRHDT and CDR2 FYEKMQ (reference sequence). CDR3 length equals 15 residues. V lost 7 bases and J lost 7, with 17 bases in between. CDR3 in amino acids: CASTLRGLWNSPLHF. As DNA, the CDR3 is TGTGCCAGCACTCTTAGGGGACTATGGAATTCACCCCTCCACTTT. Combining the CDR3 with reference TRBV13 and TRBJ1-6 gives the whole variable domain AAGVIQSPRHLIKEKRETATLKCYPIPRHDTVYWYQQGPGQDPQFLISFYEKMQSDKGSIPDRFSAQQFSDYHSELNMSSLELGDSALYFCASTLRGLWNSPLHFGNGTRLTVT.

The chain uses TRBV5-1 and TRBJ1-4; D remains unclear. Between the trimmed V and J ends, which lost 6 bases and 5 bases, there was a span of 14 bases. The CDR3 is 14 amino acids. CDR1 and CDR2 (germline): SGHRS, YFSETQ. The CDR3, as DNA: TGCGCCAGCACTTTCGACACCCAGAATGAAAAACTGTTTTTT. It codes for CASTFDTQNEKLFF.

This chain joins TRBV10-3 and TRBJ2-7; 8 bases line up with TRBD1. The junction had 9 bases not matched to a gene; V was cut back by 5 bases and J by 6 bases. Germline V gives CDR1 ENHRY, CDR2 SYGVKD. The CDR3 runs 14 residues. DNA for the CDR3: TGTGCCATCAGTCAACAGGGGGAGAGGGTCGAGCAGTACTTC. Its translation is CAISQQGERVEQYF.

The chain recombines TRBV19 with TRBJ2-6; perhaps TRBD1 as D (5 bases). The V gene's germline CDR1 is LNHDA and CDR2 SQIVND (reference sequence). Trimming took off 6 bases at V and 1 base at J, with 10 bases between the two ends. This CDR3 comprises 15 residues. DNA of the CDR3: TGTGCCAGTAGCAACCCAGGGTCTGGGGCCAACGTCCTGACTTTC. Translating gives CASSNPGSGANVLTF. Complete variable domain (other parts from reference TRBV19 and TRBJ2-6): DGGITQSPKYLFRKEGQNVTLSCEQNLNHDAMYWYRQDPGQGLRLIYYSQIVNDFQKGDIAEGYSVSREKKESFPLTVTSAQKNPTAFYLCASSNPGSGANVLTFGAGSRLTVL.

This chain links TRBV15 with TRBJ1-5; possibly TRBD1 for D (5 bases). V lost 4 bases to trimming and J lost 4 bases, with 11 bases between them. The CDR3 loop spans 14 amino acids. CDR1 LNHNV and CDR2 YYDKDF come from the germline V gene (reference sequence). Written as DNA, the CDR3 is TGTGCCACCAGCACCATGAACAGGAATCAGCCCCAGCATTTT. This encodes CATSTMNRNQPQHF.

The chain couples TRBV19 to TRBJ2-1, with unresolved D. The ends were cut back, 6 bases at V and 3 bases at J, with 3 bases in the middle. CDR1 LNHDA and CDR2 SQIVND come from the germline V gene (reference sequence). The CDR3 covers 11 residues. The CDR3 region is CASSHYNEQFF. CDR3 bases: TGTGCCAGTAGCCACTACAATGAGCAGTTCTTC.

The chain employs TRBV6-5 and TRBJ1-2, with TRBD1 matching 9 bases. J gave up 2 bases and V 2 bases, and 3 bases lay outside the gene matches. Per the germline V gene, CDR1 is MNHEY and CDR2 is SVGAGI. CDR3 length equals 15 residues. The CDR3 loop reads CASSYLDRGNYGYTF. CDR3 DNA: TGTGCCAGCAGTTACCTGGACAGGGGAAACTATGGCTACACCTTC.

This clone came up a few times. The V and J genes are TRBV5-1 and TRBJ2-7; D possibly corresponds to TRBD2 (5 bases). The CDR3 covers 15 residues. The germline V gene has CDR1 SGHRS and CDR2 YFSETQ. The V gene lost 3 bases and the J gene lost 6 bases, with 19 bases spanning the gap. The CDR3, as DNA: TGCGCCAGCAGCTCTCGGACTGGAGCCTTTGGCGAGCAGTACTTC. Protein product: CASSSRTGAFGEQYF.